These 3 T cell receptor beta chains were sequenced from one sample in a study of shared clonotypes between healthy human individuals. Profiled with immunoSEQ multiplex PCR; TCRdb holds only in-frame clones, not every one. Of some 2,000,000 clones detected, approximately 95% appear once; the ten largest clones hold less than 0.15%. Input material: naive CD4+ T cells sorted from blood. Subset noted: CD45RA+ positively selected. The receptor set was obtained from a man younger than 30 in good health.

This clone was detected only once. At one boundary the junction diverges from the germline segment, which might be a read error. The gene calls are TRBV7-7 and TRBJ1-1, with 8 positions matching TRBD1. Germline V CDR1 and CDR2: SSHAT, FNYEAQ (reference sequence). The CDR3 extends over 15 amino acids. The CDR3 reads CASSSWTGKDTEAFF. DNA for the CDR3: TGTGCTAGCAGCTCCTGGACAGGGAAGGACACTGAAGCTTTCTTT.

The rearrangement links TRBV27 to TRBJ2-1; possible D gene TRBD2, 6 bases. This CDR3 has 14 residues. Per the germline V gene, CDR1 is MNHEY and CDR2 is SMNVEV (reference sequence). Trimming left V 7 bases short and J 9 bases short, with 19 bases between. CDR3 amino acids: CASMGTPFGGEQFF. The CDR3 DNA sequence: TGTGCCAGCATGGGGACGCCGTTCGGGGGTGAGCAGTTCTTC.

The CDR3 nucleotides read TGTGCCAGCTCGTCTGTGACAGGCGGGACCCAGTACTTC. The encoded protein is CASSSVTGGTQYF. V usage is TRBV18 and J usage is TRBJ2-5; D may be TRBD1 (6 bases). Between the trimmed V and J ends, which lost 6 bases and 7 bases, there was a span of 15 bases. The CDR3 length is 13 residues. CDR1 and CDR2 (germline): KGHSH, LQKENI.